These T cell receptor beta chains were read from a single sample in a study of control samples from healthy donors and cancer patients. Using immunoSEQ multiplex PCR, the repertoire was profiled, and TCRdb retains in-frame clones only, with some absent. The sample has about 71,000 clones, roughly nine tenths seen once. Input material: PBMCs. These receptors were taken from a man aged 55 to 70 with lung cancer. The CDR3 runs from the conserved cysteine through the conserved F or W. D genes are given only for firm matches. Only part of the rows carry a size: once, few, many, or a class if the clone is expanded.

size	V	D	J	DNA	CDR3
NA	TRBV29-1	NA	TRBJ1-2	TGCAGCGTTGACTTGGTCCGTCGGAGCTATGGCTACACCTTC	CSVDLVRRSYGYTF
NA	TRBV3-1/TRBV3-2	TRBD1	TRBJ1-6	TGTGCCAGCAGGCGGGGACAGGCGGTAAATTCACCCCTCCACTTT	CASRRGQAVNSPLHF
NA	TRBV6-1	NA	TRBJ1-5	TGTGCCAGCAGTGAAGTTCATAGCAATCAGCCCCAGCATTTT	CASSEVHSNQPQHF
once	TRBV27	NA	TRBJ2-1	TGTGCCAGCACCCGGACCGAAGGCCCCTACAATGAGCAGTTCTTC	CASTRTEGPYNEQFF
NA	TRBV12-5	NA	TRBJ1-1	TGTGCTAGTGGTTACGGCACCCGAACGAACACTGAAGCTTTCTTT	CASGYGTRTNTEAFF
NA	TRBV5-1	NA	TRBJ2-5	TGCGCCAGCAGCTTGGAGGGGCAAGAGACCCAGTACTTC	CASSLEGQETQYF
NA	TRBV7-3	NA	TRBJ1-1	TGTGCCAGCAGCTCGACTCGAAACACTGAAGCTTTCTTT	CASSSTRNTEAFF
once	TRBV12-3/TRBV12-4	TRBD1	TRBJ1-4	TGTGCCAGCTTACAGGGGGTTAATGAAAAACTGTTTTTT	CASLQGVNEKLFF
NA	TRBV7-3	TRBD1	TRBJ2-5	TGTGCCAGCAGTTTTCAGGGGGCCGAGACCCAGTACTTC	CASSFQGAETQYF
NA	TRBV30	NA	TRBJ2-1	TGTGCCTGGAGTAGCCCAATCCGCAATGAGCAGTTCTTC	CAWSSPIRNEQFF
once	TRBV15	NA	TRBJ2-5	TGTGCCACCAGCAGAGATTCCGTGGCAACGGAGACCCAGTACTTC	CATSRDSVATETQYF
few	TRBV7-3	NA	TRBJ1-5	TGTGCCAGCAGCACTGGACGGAACAATCAGCCCCAGCATTTT	CASSTGRNNQPQHF
NA	TRBV10-1	NA	TRBJ2-3	TGCGCCAGCAGTGAGTCCGCCGTATTAACAGATACGCAGTATTTT	CASSESAVLTDTQYF
NA	TRBV29-1	NA	TRBJ2-3	TGCAGCGTTGAAGCTCCCGCCAAGTGGGATACGCAGTATTTT	CSVEAPAKWDTQYF